A selection of T cell receptor beta chains follows, all from one sample in a study of blood T cell repertoires in COVID-19. Using immunoSEQ multiplex PCR, the repertoire was profiled, and TCRdb retains in-frame clones only, with some absent. The sample lists 300,000 to 400,000 clones, 89% seen once, with over 4% in the top ten. Sequenced: PBMCs or T cells enriched from blood (not recorded which). The receptors shown here come from a man aged 60 to 75 who had recovered from COVID-19. CDR3s include the opening cysteine and the closing phenylalanine or tryptophan. A D gene is named only where the DNA matches it firmly. Clone size, where shown, is once, few, many, or a class for clones that have expanded.

size,V,J,D,DNA,CDR3
-,TRBV7-9,TRBJ2-7,-,TGTGCCAGCAGCGCCGGGACTTCCTCCTACGAGCAGTACTTC,CASSAGTSSYEQYF
-,TRBV24-1,TRBJ1-2,TRBD1,TGTGCCACCAGTGATCCTGGGACAGGGGGAATCTATGGCTACACCTTC,CATSDPGTGGIYGYTF
-,TRBV7-9,TRBJ2-7,-,TGTGCCAGCAGCCGGGGGGCCACGCGGGACTTC,CASSRGATRDF
-,TRBV19,TRBJ1-5,-,TGTGCCAGTAGGATTTCAGGGCAGCCCAAACAGCCCCAGCATTTT,CASRISGQPKQPQHF
-,TRBV10-1,TRBJ2-3,TRBD2,TGCGCCAGCAGTGTAGGCCTTCTAGCGGGATCCACAGATACGCAGTATTTT,CASSVGLLAGSTDTQYF
-,TRBV27,TRBJ2-5,-,TGTGCCAGCAGCCGTAAGCGGGAAGAGACCCAGTACTTC,CASSRKREETQYF
-,TRBV18,TRBJ2-1,-,TGTGCCAGCTCACCAGGCGTGGACAGATACAATGAGCAGTTCTTC,CASSPGVDRYNEQFF
-,TRBV29-1,TRBJ2-1,TRBD2,TGCAGCGTTGAAAGACTAGCGGGAGAGGGGAATGAGCAGTTCTTC,CSVERLAGEGNEQFF
few,TRBV19,TRBJ1-4,-,TGTGCCAGTAGTATGGAGACAGTGGAAAAACTGTTTTTT,CASSMETVEKLFF
-,TRBV7-2,TRBJ1-1,-,TGTGCCAGCAGCTTGTCCAACAGGGCCGCAACTGAAGCTTTCTTT,CASSLSNRAATEAFF
-,TRBV5-1,TRBJ2-3,-,TGCGCCAGCAGCAATAGCTTATTTCCGGGACAAATTTCCTCTAGCACAGATACGCAGTATTTT,CASSNSLFPGQISSSTDTQYF
-,TRBV6-1,TRBJ1-3,-,TGTGCCAGCAGTGAAGCCGGGAACGGGCTAGAACGGAACACCATATATTTT,CASSEAGNGLERNTIYF
-,TRBV5-1,TRBJ1-2,-,TGCGCCAGCGGGGTAAACGGGGTGAGCTATGGCTACACCTTC,CASGVNGVSYGYTF
-,TRBV9,TRBJ2-1,TRBD1,TGTGCCAGCAGCGTCACAGGGGGTATCTGGGCCTACAATGAGCAGTTCTTC,CASSVTGGIWAYNEQFF
-,TRBV27,TRBJ2-5,TRBD2,TGTGCCAGCAGCAAACGCGGCGGGAGAGGATTTTCGGAGACCCAGTACTTC,CASSKRGGRGFSETQYF
-,TRBV29-1,TRBJ1-2,-,TGCAGCGATAATCCCCCCCCGTATGGCTACACCTTC,CSDNPPPYGYTF
-,TRBV3-1/TRBV3-2,TRBJ2-1,-,TGTGCCAGCAGCCAAGTTCGCCTAGCAATGGTAGATGAGCAGTTCTTC,CASSQVRLAMVDEQFF
-,TRBV7-3,TRBJ1-1,-,TGTGCCAGCAGCTTATCAGGGGTTGGAACTGAAGCTTTCTTT,CASSLSGVGTEAFF
once,TRBV5-1,TRBJ2-7,-,TGCGCCAGCAGCTTCAGGGGGGCAGGCTACGAGCAGTACTTC,CASSFRGAGYEQYF
once,TRBV11-3,TRBJ2-3,-,TGTGCCAGCAGCTTAGCTGGAGGTGGCACAGATACGCAGTATTTT,CASSLAGGGTDTQYF
-,TRBV19,TRBJ2-7,TRBD1,TGTGCCAGTAGTAGCCCCGGACAGGGGGCATACGAGCAGTACTTC,CASSSPGQGAYEQYF
-,TRBV6-5,TRBJ1-2,TRBD1,TGTGCCAGCAGCCGAGGGGGGACAGGGGACTATGGCTACACCTTC,CASSRGGTGDYGYTF
-,TRBV6-5,TRBJ1-6,-,TGTGCCAGCAGTTATCAGGGCAGGGTCAATTCACCCCTCCACTTT,CASSYQGRVNSPLHF
-,TRBV25-1,TRBJ2-7,TRBD2,TGTGCCAGCAGTGCGACCGGGACTAGCTACGAGCAGTACTTC,CASSATGTSYEQYF
-,TRBV6-5,TRBJ2-3,TRBD2,TGTGCCAGCTCAGTCGCGGTAGCGGGAACAGATACGCAGTATTTT,CASSVAVAGTDTQYF
-,TRBV5-1,TRBJ2-1,TRBD2,TGCGCCAGCAGCCTAACTAGCGGGAGCTATGAGCAGTTCTTC,CASSLTSGSYEQFF
-,TRBV7-9,TRBJ2-1,-,TGTGCCAGCAGTTCACAGGGAAACAATGAGCAGTTCTTC,CASSSQGNNEQFF
-,TRBV9,TRBJ2-2,TRBD2,TGTGCCAGCAGCAAAGCGGGAGCTGTTACCGGGGAGCTGTTTTTT,CASSKAGAVTGELFF
-,TRBV5-1,TRBJ1-1,TRBD1,TGCGCCAGCAGCTTGACCTTACAGGGGGCAGGTACTGAAGCTTTCTTT,CASSLTLQGAGTEAFF
-,TRBV9,TRBJ2-1,-,TGTGCCAGCAGCGTAGTAGGGGGTAGCGAGCAGTTCTTC,CASSVVGGSEQFF
-,TRBV19,TRBJ1-2,-,TGTGCCAGTAGACGAGTGGACTCACTCTCTCTCGGCTACACCTTC,CASRRVDSLSLGYTF
-,TRBV5-4,TRBJ2-3,TRBD1,TGTGCCAGCAGCCTGTACAGGGGGCAGGTCACAGATACGCAGTATTTT,CASSLYRGQVTDTQYF
-,TRBV28,TRBJ1-4,TRBD1,TGTGCCAGCAGTTGGACAGGGGTGGCTGAAAAACTGTTTTTT,CASSWTGVAEKLFF